This TCR beta chain was sequenced during a study of Ad26.COV2.S vaccination and SARS-CoV-2 variants. Study details: Donor got 5x10^10 or 1x10^11 viral particles of Ad26.COV2.S.

Described treatment: roughly 18 received Ad26.COV2.S at low or high dose, single or two shots; about 5 received placebo; per-sample allocation not given. Material that was analyzed had been drawn on day 63 after the first vaccine or placebo injection. Wuhan-strain spike was delivered by a replication-incompetent Ad26 vector. Study-level results: Substantial breadth in spike-specific CD8+ and CD4+ T cell responses was reportedly seen after vaccination. Greater spike-specific TCR breadth was seen in vaccine recipients than in placebo recipients.

In germline, CDR1 is SGHVS, CDR2 FQNEAQ. Deletions cut 5 bases from V and 7 bases from J, with 21 bases between. The CDR3 has 17 residues. The data were produced by immunoSEQ multiplex PCR, yet TCRdb's version contains in-frame clones alone and is incomplete. Of about 390,000 clones in the sample, approximately 91% were seen once. A word on this clone: Its specificity is unknown.

The specimen comprised peripheral blood, sampled in a trial of Ad26.COV2.S vaccine versus placebo. The chain is built from TRBV7-8 and TRBJ1-6; a weak D match, TRBD1 (5 bases). The origin of this receptor is a person aged 18-60 years who received the Ad26.COV2.S COVID-19 vaccine or a placebo. CDR3 nucleotides: TGTGCCAGCAGCGCAAACTTGTGGGACGGTCCCAATTCACCCCTCCACTTT. Protein sequence: CASSANLWDGPNSPLHF.